This TCR beta chain was sequenced during a study of blood T cell repertoires in COVID-19. About the research overall: The United States, Italy and Spain provided the acute and convalescent COVID-19 samples. PBMCs, B-cell-depleted T cells, or T cells were the source of the cDNA or gDNA that made up the material.

This CDR3 spans 15 amino acids. Per germline, CDR1 SGHTA and CDR2 FQGNSA. The junction had 6 bases not matched to a gene; V was cut back by 5 bases and J by 8 bases. In the source study's methods: The assay estimated nucleated cells by amplifying reference gene primers. Produced via immunoSEQ multiplex PCR; TCRdb's table is partial and in-frame only. V, J and clone size are taken as reported in that table, and D and trimming were inferred from the DNA itself. The sample records some 150,000 clones, about 83% being singletons. The sequence came from a woman aged 45-65 years in a cohort exposed to, infected with or recovered from COVID-19 (not recorded which). The J gene is TRBJ2-1, the V gene TRBV7-2; TRBD2 agrees at 13 bases. Sequenced sample: PBMCs or T cells enriched from blood (not recorded which). Here the CDR3 DNA reads TGTGCCAGCAGCGAACCCGGACTAGCGGGGGATGAGCAGTTCTTC. It is translated as CASSEPGLAGDEQFF.